The 21 T cell receptor beta chains below were found in one sample sequenced in a study of T cell repertoires in cytomegalovirus infection. Each CDR3 protein is one row after TCRdb ran MiXCR on the reads. The repertoire includes roughly 150,000 distinct CDR3 sequences, approximately 17% of them detected once, and around 20% sits in the top ten. Sequencing was carried out using CD8+ T cells from PBMCs. The receptors were sampled from a human donor in good health (CMV status not recorded). Some clones in this sample may be carry-over from other donors' samples.

The chain carries TRBV7-9 and TRBJ2-1; D may be TRBD1 (5 bases). Germline V gene data show CDR1 as SEHNR and CDR2 as FQNEAQ (reference sequence). The V end lost 5 bases, the J end lost 0 bases, and 8 bases lay between the germline ends. The CDR3 runs to 14 residues. The CDR3 bases are TGTGCCAGCAGCCTACAGGACTCCTACAATGAGCAGTTCTTC. It yields the protein CASSLQDSYNEQFF.

In its sample, this clonotype was seen many times. The chain links TRBV7-2 to TRBJ2-7; TRBD2 matches at 8 bases. Losses at the gene ends were 5 bases for V and 3 bases for J; bases not matched to a gene: 6. This CDR3 is built from 14 residues. Germline lookup yields CDR1 SGHTA and CDR2 FQGNSA. CDR3 sequence: CASSPLAGIYEQYF. The CDR3 region has the DNA TGTGCCAGCAGCCCGTTAGCGGGGATCTACGAGCAGTACTTC.

V and J are TRBV28 and TRBJ2-5; D not resolved. Trimming took off 0 bases at V and 2 bases at J, with 4 bases between the two ends. The CDR3 spans 13 residues. The germline CDR1 and CDR2 sequences are MDHEN and SYDVKM. The CDR3 DNA reads TGTGCCAGCAGTTTATGGGAGCAAGAGACCCAGTACTTC. As protein: CASSLWEQETQYF.

The rearrangement links TRBV18 to TRBJ2-1; D is perhaps TRBD2 (5 bases). Trimming shortened V by 0 bases and J by 2 bases, and 8 bases separated the two germline ends. The CDR3 has 15 residues. Germline V lookup: CDR1 KGHSH, CDR2 LQKENI. In nucleotides, the CDR3 is TGTGCCAGCTCACCACCGGAGCGGCCCTACAATGAGCAGTTCTTC. This sequence encodes CASSPPERPYNEQFF.

Only a few counts were recorded for this clonotype. The chain carries TRBV7-8 and TRBJ2-7, with a tentative D call TRBD2 (6 bases). Germline-derived CDR1 and CDR2 are SGHVS and FQNEAQ. The CDR3 consists of 15 residues. Trimming shortened V by 1 base and J by 3 bases, and 13 bases separated the two germline ends. The CDR3 sequence: CASSLEGLLIYEQYF. The CDR3 coding sequence is TGTGCCAGCAGCTTAGAGGGACTCTTGATCTACGAGCAGTACTTC.

This clonotype was observed a handful of times. V usage is TRBV19 and J usage is TRBJ2-1; TRBD1 agrees at 8 bases. V was pared by 3 bases and J by 7 bases, with 11 bases of the junction left unmatched. The CDR3 contains 16 residues. Germline values: CDR1 LNHDA, CDR2 SQIVND (reference sequence). As DNA, the CDR3 is TGTGCCAGTAGTATTATCCTCACCCAGGGGGCGAATGAGCAGTTCTTC. This encodes CASSIILTQGANEQFF.

A few counts support this clonotype. The rearrangement uses TRBV10-3 and TRBJ2-7; D unclear. The V and J ends lost 6 bases and 4 bases respectively, with 7 bases between them. Germline assignment: CDR1 ENHRY and CDR2 SYGVKD. There are 11 residues in the CDR3. CDR3 bases: TGTGCCATCAGGGGCAGTTACGAGCAGTACTTC. Translating it yields CAIRGSYEQYF.

The V call is TRBV28, the J call TRBJ2-1; TRBD2 matches 13 bases. The germline gives CDR1 MDHEN, CDR2 SYDVKM. The CDR3 runs 15 residues. V lost 5 bases to trimming and J lost 6 bases; unmatched junction nucleotides: 4. CDR3 loop: CASSVGTSGVNEQFF. DNA of the CDR3: TGTGCCAGCAGTGTAGGGACTAGCGGGGTCAATGAGCAGTTCTTC.

The V call is TRBV7-2, the J call TRBJ2-7; 12 positions agree with TRBD2. Germline loops: CDR1 SGHTA, CDR2 FQGNSA. The junction had 2 bases not matched to a gene; V was cut back by 5 bases and J by 3 bases. This CDR3 is built from 14 residues. In DNA form, the CDR3 reads TGTGCCAGCAGCAGGACTAGCGGGATCTACGAGCAGTACTTC. Amino acid sequence: CASSRTSGIYEQYF.

This clonotype was seen at least ten times. This chain uses TRBV9 with TRBJ1-1; no firm D call. From germline, CDR1 is SGDLS and CDR2 YYNGEE. V lost 4 bases, J lost 6 bases, and 22 bases lay in between. CDR3 length: 16 residues. The CDR3 nucleotides are TGTGCCAGCAGCCCAACAAGCCGAGGCTGGGTCTCTGAAGCTTTCTTT. Its protein is CASSPTSRGWVSEAFF.

The CDR3 nucleotides are TGTGCCAGCAGTCCATGGACCATCCGGGCCAACGTCCTGACTTTC. Amino acid sequence: CASSPWTIRANVLTF. V and J are TRBV27 and TRBJ2-6; D is uncertain. The germline V and J ends were trimmed by 5 bases and 5 bases, with 13 bases remaining between them. The CDR3 consists of 15 residues. CDR1 and CDR2 from the germline V gene are MNHEY and SMNVEV (reference sequence).

This rearrangement joins TRBV11-2 to TRBJ2-1; D gene ambiguous. V shed 3 bases and J shed 4 bases, with 7 bases lying between them. The CDR3 length is 13 residues. Germline CDR1 SGHAT, CDR2 FQNNGV. CDR3 nucleotide sequence: TGTGCCAGCAGCTTGGCCAATTACAATGAGCAGTTCTTC. This sequence encodes CASSLANYNEQFF. Looking up the rest from reference TRBV11-2 and TRBJ2-1 gives the full variable domain: EAGVAQSPRYKIIEKRQSVAFWCNPISGHATLYWYQQILGQGPKLLIQFQNNGVVDDSQLPKDRFSAERLKGVDSTLKIQPAKLEDSAVYLCASSLANYNEQFFGPGTRLTVL.

This clonotype was counted a few times. Here the CDR3 reads CASSLVPSGYSYNEQFF. The CDR3 coding sequence is TGTGCCAGCAGCTTAGTACCTAGCGGGTACTCCTACAATGAGCAGTTCTTC. J is TRBJ2-1 and V is TRBV7-2; TRBD2 aligns across 8 bases. The V gene's germline CDR1 is SGHTA and CDR2 FQGNSA. This CDR3 contains 17 residues. V trimming: 1 base; J trimming: 0 bases; junction bases outside the gene matches: 5.

The V gene is TRBV15, the J gene TRBJ1-1, with 10 bases matching TRBD1. CDR1 is LNHNV and CDR2 is YYDKDF in the germline V gene (reference sequence). The V and J ends lost 2 bases and 4 bases, in that order; junction bases with no gene match: 10. This CDR3 region has 17 residues. Here the CDR3 DNA reads TGTGCCACCAGCAGATTCGGGACAGGGGTTAAAGGCACTGAAGCTTTCTTT. It yields the protein CATSRFGTGVKGTEAFF. Drawing the rest from reference TRBV15 and TRBJ1-1, the complete variable domain is DAMVIQNPRYQVTQFGKPVTLSCSQTLNHNVMYWYQQKSSQAPKLLFHYYDKDFNNEADTPDNFQSRRPNTSFCFLDIRSPGLGDTAMYLCATSRFGTGVKGTEAFFGQGTRLTVV.

This clonotype has more than one count but fewer than ten. This chain uses TRBV7-2 with TRBJ2-7; D is perhaps TRBD1 (5 bases). The CDR3 is 15 amino acids. The germline CDR1 and CDR2 sequences are SGHTA and FQGNSA. Trimming removed 5 bases from V and 2 bases from J, with 16 bases in between. Here the CDR3 DNA reads TGTGCCAGCAGCCCCGCGACAGCCTCTCCCTACGAGCAGTACTTC. Its translation: CASSPATASPYEQYF.

This chain connects TRBV7-9 to TRBJ2-7, with D maybe TRBD1 (5 bases). The V and J ends lost 3 bases and 1 base respectively, with 7 bases between them. This CDR3 region has 13 residues. Germline V CDR1 and CDR2: SEHNR, FQNEAQ (reference sequence). CDR3 DNA sequence: TGTGCCAGCAGCTTTCAGGGTTCCTACGAGCAGTACTTC. The encoded protein is CASSFQGSYEQYF.

The table lists this clonotype with many counts. The V and J genes are TRBV7-4 and TRBJ2-1, with 8 bases matching TRBD1. The germline V gene encodes CDR1 SGHVT and CDR2 SQSDAQ. V shed 5 bases and J 9 bases; nucleotides not matched to a gene: 9. The CDR3 covers 14 residues. The CDR3 protein is CASSPKDRVGEQFF. CDR3 nucleotide sequence: TGTGCCAGCAGCCCGAAGGACAGGGTGGGTGAGCAGTTCTTC. Full variable domain (missing parts from reference TRBV7-4 and TRBJ2-1): GAGVSQSPRYKVAKRGRDVALRCDSISGHVTLYWYRQTLGQGSEVLTYSQSDAQRDKSGRPSGRFSAERPERSVSTLKIQRTEQGDSAVYLCASSPKDRVGEQFFGPGTRLTVL.

This chain's CDR3 is CASSLADRTWTGLFNTEAFF. The CDR3 DNA sequence: TGTGCCAGCAGCTTAGCCGATCGTACCTGGACAGGGTTGTTCAACACTGAAGCTTTCTTT. The chain employs TRBV7-9 and TRBJ1-1, with 8 bases identical to TRBD1. This CDR3 contains 20 residues. Germline values: CDR1 SEHNR, CDR2 FQNEAQ (reference sequence). Trimming took 0 bases from V and 2 from J; bases not matched to a gene: 17.

The CDR3 is CASSPSRTGQFYEQYF. For the CDR3, the DNA is TGTGCCAGCAGCCCGAGCCGAACGGGACAATTCTACGAGCAGTACTTC. The V gene is TRBV7-9, the J gene TRBJ2-7, with a weak D call TRBD1 (6 bases). The CDR3 is made up of 16 amino acids. Germline-derived CDR1 and CDR2 are SEHNR and FQNEAQ (reference sequence). With 5 bases removed from V and 3 bases from J, the gap between germline ends came to 20 bases.

This clonotype has ten or more counts. This rearrangement joins TRBV7-6 to TRBJ1-5, with D possibly matching TRBD1 (6 bases). Trimming removed 5 bases from V and 3 bases from J, with 14 bases in between. Germline loops: CDR1 SGHVS, CDR2 FNYEAQ. This CDR3 spans 15 amino acids. The CDR3 DNA follows: TGTGCCAGCAGCCCCCTGACAGGATACAATCAGCCCCAGCATTTT. Encoded protein: CASSPLTGYNQPQHF.

This clonotype was seen only a few times. J is TRBJ2-1 and V is TRBV7-2; 14 bases match TRBD2. There are 18 residues in the CDR3. Germline V gene lookup returns CDR1 SGHTA and CDR2 FQGNSA. V was pared by 3 bases and J by 5 bases, with 9 bases of the junction left unmatched. The CDR3 DNA is TGTGCCAGCAGCTTCCCCCGGATGACTAGCGGGGGGGACAATGAGCAGTTCTTC. As protein: CASSFPRMTSGGDNEQFF.